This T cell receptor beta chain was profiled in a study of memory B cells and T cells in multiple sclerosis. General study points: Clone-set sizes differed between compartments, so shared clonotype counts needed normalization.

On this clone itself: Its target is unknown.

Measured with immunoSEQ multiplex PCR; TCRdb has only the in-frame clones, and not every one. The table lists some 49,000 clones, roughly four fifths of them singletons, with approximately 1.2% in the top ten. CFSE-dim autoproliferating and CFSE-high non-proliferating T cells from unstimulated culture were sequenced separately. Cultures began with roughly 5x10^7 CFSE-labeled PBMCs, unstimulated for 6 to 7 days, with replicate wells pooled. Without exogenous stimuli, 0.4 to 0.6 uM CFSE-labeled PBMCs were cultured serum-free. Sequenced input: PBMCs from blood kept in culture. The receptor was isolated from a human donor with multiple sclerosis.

CDR3 sequence reads: CASSESGELFF. The CDR3, as DNA: TGTGCCAGCTCAGAGTCCGGGGAGCTGTTTTTT. The chain couples TRBV18 to TRBJ2-2; D unresolved. The CDR3 runs to 11 residues. The V end was cut by 5 bases, the J end by 6 bases, with 4 bases between. Germline V gives CDR1 KGHSH, CDR2 LQKENI.